This TCR beta chain derives from a study of blood T cell repertoires in COVID-19. Study information: Samples of COVID-19 (acute and convalescent) were obtained from the United States, Italy and Spain.

Symptom resolution, clearance, or two negative PCRs marked donors in Cohort 3 as recovered. Data came from immunoSEQ multiplex PCR; TCRdb stores just in-frame clones and leaves some out. The data contain under 300,000 clones, 85% to 90% of them singletons. CDR1 is MDHEN and CDR2 is SYDVKM in the germline V gene. The ends were cut back, 6 bases at V and 8 bases at J, with 10 bases in the middle. The CDR3 is 11 amino acids. Source material: PBMCs or T cells enriched from blood (not recorded which). The chain combines TRBV28 with TRBJ1-2; D is ambiguous. This sequence was found in a woman aged 60 to 75 who had recovered from COVID-19. The CDR3 region is CASRGRMGYTF. The CDR3, as DNA: TGTGCCAGCAGGGGCAGGATGGGCTACACCTTC.